This entry lists 23 T cell receptor beta chains sequenced from one sample in a study of cytomegalovirus exposure and HLA in healthy donors. The PCR had 60 Vbeta and 13 Jbeta primers. The repertoire was sequenced with immunoSEQ multiplex PCR; TCRdb's copy has only in-frame clones and lacks some. The sample has around 130,000 clones, roughly three fifths seen once. Sequenced material: PBMCs. Receptor source: a young man in good health and CMV-seronegative.

The chain uses TRBV6-6 and TRBJ2-5, with TRBD1 matching 7 bases. CDR3 size: 13 residues. V shed 1 base and J 5 bases; nucleotides not matched to a gene: 1. The germline CDR1 and CDR2 sequences are MNHNY and SVGAGI (reference sequence). The CDR3 loop is CASSYLQGETQYF. The CDR3 bases are TGTGCCAGCAGTTACTTACAGGGGGAGACCCAGTACTTC.

V is TRBV28 and J is TRBJ2-7; 8 positions agree with TRBD2. Unmatched junction bases numbered 10, after V lost 7 bases and J lost 2 bases. The CDR3 is 15 residues long. Germline-derived CDR1 and CDR2 are MDHEN and SYDVKM. CDR3 bases: TGTGCCAGCATCCGGGTAGCGGGGTTACCCTACGAGCAGTACTTC. Translated: CASIRVAGLPYEQYF. The full variable domain, rest sourced from reference TRBV28 and TRBJ2-7, is DVKVTQSSRYLVKRTGEKVFLECVQDMDHENMFWYRQDPGLGLRLIYFSYDVKMKEKGDIPEGYSVSREKKERFSLILESASTNQTSMYLCASIRVAGLPYEQYFGPGTRLTVT.

This chain connects TRBV30 to TRBJ1-2; 10 nucleotides match TRBD1. This CDR3 is built from 13 residues. Germline V gives CDR1 GTSNPN, CDR2 SVGIG (reference sequence). V lost 2 bases and J lost 7; bases outside the gene matches: 4. CDR3 amino acids: CAWSPGTGVGYTF. The CDR3 bases are TGTGCCTGGAGTCCCGGGACAGGGGTTGGCTACACCTTC. The full variable domain, completed using reference TRBV30 and TRBJ1-2, is SQTIHQWPATLVQPVGSPLSLECTVEGTSNPNLYWYRQAAGRGLQLLFYSVGIGQISSEVPQNLSASRPQDRQFILSSKKLLLSDSGFYLCAWSPGTGVGYTFGSGTRLTVV.

This chain connects TRBV7-6 to TRBJ2-3; TRBD1 agrees at 8 bases. The germline gives CDR1 SGHVS, CDR2 FNYEAQ. The length of the CDR3 is 15 residues. V shed 4 bases, J shed 5 bases, and the junction held 8 bases outside the gene matches. CDR3 coding DNA: TGTGCCAGCAGCTCCAGGACAGGGAGTGAAGATACGCAGTATTTT. Protein product: CASSSRTGSEDTQYF.

V and J are TRBV28 and TRBJ2-3; a weak D match, TRBD2 (6 bases). CDR1 and CDR2 from the germline V gene are MDHEN and SYDVKM. Between the trimmed V and J ends, which lost 8 bases and 0 bases, there was a span of 9 bases. This CDR3 has 13 residues. CDR3 in DNA: TGTGCCAGCGGGAGGTCTAGCACAGATACGCAGTATTTT. The encoded protein is CASGRSSTDTQYF.

The J gene is TRBJ1-4, the V gene TRBV7-8; 10 nucleotides line up with TRBD1. The germline CDR1 and CDR2 sequences are SGHVS and FQNEAQ. This CDR3 region has 15 residues. The trim removed 5 bases at V and 7 bases at J, leaving 7 bases unmatched. The CDR3, as DNA: TGTGCCAGCAGCCCCCTGACAGGGGGCCGTGAAAAACTGTTTTTT. This codes for CASSPLTGGREKLFF.

The J gene is TRBJ1-4, the V gene TRBV15; D remains ambiguous. With 7 bases removed from V and 5 bases from J, the gap between germline ends came to 17 bases. CDR1 and CDR2 (germline): LNHNV, YYDKDF (reference sequence). CDR3 length: 15 residues. The CDR3 spells CATTAEIRRNEKLFF. CDR3 DNA sequence: TGTGCCACCACCGCAGAGATAAGGAGGAATGAAAAACTGTTTTTT.

This clone was detected a few times. The chain uses TRBV7-9 and TRBJ1-1; 7 bases align to TRBD1. The germline CDR1 and CDR2 sequences are SEHNR and FQNEAQ (reference sequence). V lost 0 bases, J lost 11 bases, and 6 bases stayed unmatched. This CDR3 contains 13 residues. CDR3 protein: CASSLAGGATAFF. In nucleotides, the CDR3 is TGTGCCAGCAGCTTAGCAGGGGGCGCAACGGCTTTCTTT.

The CDR3, as DNA: TGCAGCGTGCGGGAGGGTAGCAATGAGCAGTTCTTC. This translates into CSVREGSNEQFF. V gene TRBV29-1 combines with J gene TRBJ2-1; 9 bases are shared with TRBD2. CDR3 length equals 12 residues. Germline V gene lookup returns CDR1 SQVTM and CDR2 ANQGSEA. V was pared by 6 bases and J by 6 bases, with 3 bases of the junction left unmatched.

The rearrangement links TRBV12-5 to TRBJ2-1; TRBD1 agrees at 9 bases. The CDR3 covers 15 residues. After removal of 5 bases from V and 3 bases from J, the junction contained 5 bases not matched to a gene. Germline loops: CDR1 LGHNT, CDR2 FRNRAP. CDR3: CASGPGTGLYNEQFF. DNA of the CDR3: TGTGCTAGTGGTCCCGGGACAGGGCTCTACAATGAGCAGTTCTTC.

V gene TRBV6-1 combines with J gene TRBJ1-1, with 7 bases lining up with TRBD1. Germline CDR1 MNHNS, CDR2 SASEGT. There are 13 residues in the CDR3. The trim removed 7 bases at V and 4 bases at J, leaving 6 bases unmatched. For the CDR3, the DNA is TGTGCCAGCAATCGACAGGGAAGCACTGAAGCTTTCTTT. Protein product: CASNRQGSTEAFF.

A few counts support this clone. V usage is TRBV18 and J usage is TRBJ1-2, with 8 nucleotides matching TRBD1. J lost 5 bases, V lost 3 bases, and 8 bases had no gene match. The CDR3 spans 15 residues. Per germline, CDR1 KGHSH and CDR2 LQKENI. The CDR3 coding sequence is TGTGCCAGCTCACCCCGGACAGGGCTGGGATATGGCTACACCTTC. This gives the protein CASSPRTGLGYGYTF.

The chain recombines TRBV2 with TRBJ2-7; no clear D gene. Germline V gives CDR1 SNHLY, CDR2 FYNNEI. The CDR3 extends over 12 amino acids. V dropped 3 bases and J dropped 7 bases, with 10 bases sitting between them. CDR3 sequence reads: CASSEGFWEQYF. The CDR3 coding sequence is TGTGCCAGCAGTGAGGGCTTTTGGGAGCAGTACTTC.

The chain couples TRBV27 to TRBJ1-2; no reliable D call. CDR1 is MNHEY, CDR2 SMNVEV, per germline (reference sequence). V lost 7 bases and J 2 bases, leaving 11 bases between the germline ends. The CDR3 totals 13 residues. Written as DNA, the CDR3 is TGTGCCAGCACCAAGAACAAGAACTATGGCTACACCTTC. Encoded protein: CASTKNKNYGYTF.

The chain employs TRBV19 and TRBJ2-3; TRBD1 matches at 7 bases. The CDR3 is made up of 15 amino acids. V lost 6 bases, J lost 5 bases, and 11 bases stayed unmatched. Germline CDR1 reads LNHDA; CDR2 reads SQIVND (reference sequence). The CDR3 loop is CASRQGTTIEDTQYF. The CDR3 DNA sequence: TGTGCCAGTAGACAGGGGACAACCATAGAAGATACGCAGTATTTT.

The V call is TRBV28, the J call TRBJ1-2; D is undetermined. Germline lookup yields CDR1 MDHEN and CDR2 SYDVKM. This CDR3 contains 13 residues. Trimming removed 2 bases from V and 1 base from J, with 5 bases in between. The CDR3 sequence is CASSLVLNYGYTF. CDR3 coding DNA: TGTGCCAGCAGTTTAGTCCTTAACTATGGCTACACCTTC.

This chain links TRBV28 with TRBJ1-2; no reliable D call. Between the trimmed V and J ends, which lost 5 bases and 9 bases, there was a span of 19 bases. This CDR3 region has 14 residues. Germline V gene lookup returns CDR1 MDHEN and CDR2 SYDVKM. CDR3 bases: TGTGCCAGCAGTGGAGTTTCTAGTGTGAAGAGCTACACCTTC. It encodes CASSGVSSVKSYTF.

CDR3 protein: CAWSVIGDWTYEQYF. The CDR3 DNA sequence: TGTGCCTGGAGTGTAATCGGAGACTGGACCTACGAGCAGTACTTC. The chain couples TRBV30 to TRBJ2-7; D gene uncertain. V gave up 0 bases and J gave up 2 bases, with 14 bases separating them. Germline lookup yields CDR1 GTSNPN and CDR2 SVGIG (reference sequence). CDR3 length equals 15 residues.

This rearrangement joins TRBV7-9 to TRBJ2-1; 10 nucleotides agree with TRBD2. Germline V CDR1 and CDR2: SEHNR, FQNEAQ (reference sequence). V trimming: 0 bases; J trimming: 2 bases; junction bases outside the gene matches: 7. CDR3 length: 18 amino acids. CDR3 in DNA: TGTGCCAGCAGCTTAGCGCACACTAGCGGGGTAACCTACAATGAGCAGTTCTTC. The encoded protein is CASSLAHTSGVTYNEQFF.

The chain employs TRBV6-5 and TRBJ2-2, with D possibly being TRBD1 (5 bases). Germline V gene data show CDR1 as MNHEY and CDR2 as SVGAGI. The CDR3 runs to 15 residues. V was trimmed by 10 bases and J by 2 bases, leaving 17 bases between them. The CDR3 reads CATRRGRGNTGELFF. As DNA, the CDR3 is TGTGCCACGAGAAGGGGTAGGGGTAACACCGGGGAGCTGTTTTTT.

This chain connects TRBV28 to TRBJ1-5; TRBD1 agrees at 7 bases. Germline CDR1 MDHEN, CDR2 SYDVKM. V lost 8 bases to trimming and J lost 3 bases; unmatched junction nucleotides: 10. The CDR3 runs 15 residues. CDR3 DNA: TGTGCCAGCGTTGTAGGAGGACAGGTCAATCAGCCCCAGCATTTT. The encoded protein is CASVVGGQVNQPQHF. The full variable domain, its missing parts supplied by reference TRBV28 and TRBJ1-5, is DVKVTQSSRYLVKRTGEKVFLECVQDMDHENMFWYRQDPGLGLRLIYFSYDVKMKEKGDIPEGYSVSREKKERFSLILESASTNQTSMYLCASVVGGQVNQPQHFGDGTRLSIL.

Only a few counts were recorded for this clone. The V call is TRBV18, the J call TRBJ2-3, with D hard to call. The V end was cut by 3 bases, the J end by 6 bases, with 7 bases between. The CDR3 loop spans 12 amino acids. Looked up from germline, CDR1 is KGHSH and CDR2 is LQKENI. CDR3 in amino acids: CASSPASDTQYF. CDR3 nucleotides: TGTGCCAGCTCACCGGCCTCGGATACGCAGTATTTT.

V and J are TRBV2 and TRBJ1-5; no definite D call. Trimming removed 0 bases from V and 6 bases from J, with 18 bases in between. Germline-derived CDR1 and CDR2 are SNHLY and FYNNEI. The CDR3 consists of 17 residues. CDR3 loop: CASSEARVGSPSQPQHF. The DNA of the CDR3 is TGTGCCAGCAGTGAAGCCCGGGTGGGGAGCCCTAGTCAGCCCCAGCATTTT.